These 27 T cell receptor beta chains came from one sample sequenced in a study of OX40 agonist ivuxolimab in advanced cancers. Repertoires were generated with immunoSEQ multiplex PCR, while TCRdb's copy carries only in-frame clones and drops some. The data hold roughly 48,000 clones, with 83% observed a single time. Sample: CD4+ or CD8+ T cells sorted from blood, taken in a trial of the OX40 agonist ivuxolimab. These TCRs come from an adult with an advanced solid tumor such as melanoma, head and neck, liver or kidney cancer.

The chain uses TRBV4-1 and TRBJ2-5, with D possibly TRBD1 on 6 matching bases. The ends were cut back, 2 bases at V and 1 base at J, with 11 bases in the middle. The CDR3 contains 15 residues. Germline-derived CDR1 and CDR2 are MGHRA and YSYEKL. In DNA form, the CDR3 reads TGCGCCAGCAGCCAATCCGGACAGATCCAAGAGACCCAGTACTTC. Protein product: CASSQSGQIQETQYF.

The V gene is TRBV18, the J gene TRBJ2-7, with 10 bases that match TRBD2. The ends lost 2 bases at V and 3 bases at J; junction bases unmatched: 4. The CDR3 length is 15 residues. The germline gives CDR1 KGHSH, CDR2 LQKENI. The CDR3 protein is CASSPASGGLYEQYF. The CDR3 nucleotides are TGTGCCAGCTCACCAGCTAGCGGGGGCCTCTACGAGCAGTACTTC.

About this clone: At one boundary the junction diverges from the germline segment, which might be a read error. The CDR3 DNA follows: TGTGCTAGCAGCTTAGGTCTAGCGGGGAGAGAGACCCAGTACTTC. The encoded protein is CASSLGLAGRETQYF. J is TRBJ2-5 and V is TRBV7-7; TRBD2 agrees at 9 bases. The CDR3 is made up of 15 amino acids. Per the germline V gene, CDR1 is SSHAT and CDR2 is FNYEAQ (reference sequence).

The chain joins TRBV10-2 to TRBJ2-5, with D maybe TRBD1 (5 bases). Trimming shortened V by 10 bases and J by 5 bases, and 14 bases separated the two germline ends. CDR1 and CDR2 (germline): WSHSY, SAAADI. CDR3 length equals 12 residues. The CDR3 DNA sequence: TGCGCCACCCGACAGCTCTCGGAGACCCAGTACTTC. Translating it yields CATRQLSETQYF.

This sequence joins TRBV6-5 and TRBJ1-2, with D hard to call. Per the germline V gene, CDR1 is MNHEY and CDR2 is SVGAGI. This CDR3 has 12 amino acids. The V end was cut by 6 bases, the J end by 7 bases, with 12 bases between. Here the CDR3 DNA reads TGTGCCAGCAGACCGGGCCCAGTTGGCTACACCTTC. It specifies CASRPGPVGYTF.

This sequence joins TRBV10-1 and TRBJ2-7, with D possibly TRBD2 on 5 matching bases. Trimming stripped 4 bases from V and 2 bases from J, with 9 bases between. The CDR3 contains 13 residues. The V gene's germline CDR1 is WNHNN and CDR2 SYGVQD (reference sequence). The DNA of the CDR3 is TGCGCCAGCAGTGGGACTGCTACCTACGAGCAGTACTTC. This translates into CASSGTATYEQYF.

The genes are TRBV10-3 and TRBJ2-2, with 8 nucleotides matching TRBD1. Unmatched junction bases numbered 2, after V lost 4 bases and J lost 1 base. Germline-derived CDR1 and CDR2 are ENHRY and SYGVKD. The CDR3 has 15 amino acids. The DNA for the CDR3 is TGTGCCATCAGTGGCGGGACAGGGAACACCGGGGAGCTGTTTTTT. This encodes CAISGGTGNTGELFF.

This clone has only one observation. This chain joins TRBV18 and TRBJ1-1; 9 positions agree with TRBD1. The V and J ends lost 2 bases and 11 bases, in that order; junction bases with no gene match: 12. There are 15 residues in the CDR3. From germline, CDR1 is KGHSH and CDR2 LQKENI. The CDR3 DNA sequence: TGTGCCAGCTCACCAGACAGGGGGTCTAATTTCGAGGCTTTCTTT. It codes for CASSPDRGSNFEAFF.

This chain connects TRBV4-3 to TRBJ2-2; 7 nucleotides agree with TRBD1. Germline V gives CDR1 LGHNA, CDR2 YSLEER. This CDR3 region has 17 residues. After removal of 5 bases from V and 4 bases from J, the junction contained 13 bases not matched to a gene. CDR3 sequence: CASSKQPGTDGTGELFF. The CDR3 DNA sequence: TGCGCCAGCAGCAAACAACCCGGGACAGATGGCACCGGGGAGCTGTTTTTT.

CDR3 in amino acids: CASSTTGLPQHF. CDR3 nucleotides: TGTGCCAGCAGCACCACAGGGCTGCCCCAGCATTTT. The chain has TRBV7-2 and TRBJ1-5; a weak D match, TRBD1 (6 bases). CDR1 SGHTA and CDR2 FQGNSA come from the germline V gene. V was shortened by 5 bases and J by 9 bases, with 11 bases between the two germline ends. The CDR3 is 12 residues long.

The chain couples TRBV6-6 to TRBJ2-2, with TRBD2 identical over 8 bases. V was clipped by 2 bases and J by 5 bases; unmatched bases: 7. CDR1 MNHNY and CDR2 SVGAGI come from the germline V gene (reference sequence). This CDR3 comprises 16 residues. The CDR3 bases are TGTGCCAGCAGTTACGGGATAGCGGGGATTACCGGGGAGCTGTTTTTT. It codes for CASSYGIAGITGELFF.

The CDR3 DNA sequence: TGTGCCAGCAGCCTTAGGCCCCGCGGAGAGACCCAGTACTTC. As protein: CASSLRPRGETQYF. V is TRBV7-6 and J is TRBJ2-5; D call uncertain. The V end lost 5 bases, the J end lost 4 bases, and 14 bases lay between the germline ends. Germline-derived CDR1 and CDR2 are SGHVS and FNYEAQ. This CDR3 has 14 residues.

This clone appeared once. This rearrangement joins TRBV12-5 to TRBJ2-5; weak D call: TRBD1 (5 bases). V dropped 0 bases and J dropped 6 bases, with 17 bases sitting between them. The CDR3 length is 16 residues. CDR1 LGHNT and CDR2 FRNRAP come from the germline V gene. CDR3 nucleotide sequence: TGTGCTAGTGGTTTGGTGTTGATCCCAGGGCCCAAGACCCAGTACTTC. It yields the protein CASGLVLIPGPKTQYF.

The rearrangement joins TRBV7-2 to TRBJ2-1; no reliable D call. Germline CDR1 reads SGHTA; CDR2 reads FQGNSA. Trimming shortened V by 1 base and J by 8 bases, and 6 bases separated the two germline ends. This CDR3 is built from 12 residues. The CDR3 DNA follows: TGTGCCAGCAGCTTAGTGGGGTATGAGCAGTTCTTC. As protein: CASSLVGYEQFF.

The V and J genes are TRBV19 and TRBJ2-1; TRBD1 is a possible D gene (6 bases). The CDR3 has 15 residues. Trimming took 7 bases from V and 1 from J, leaving 14 bases between them. CDR1 and CDR2 (germline): LNHDA, SQIVND (reference sequence). CDR3 bases: TGTGCCAGTAAGTTGGGGGCCCAATCCTACAATGAGCAGTTCTTC. The encoded protein is CASKLGAQSYNEQFF.

Details on this clone: In the same sample, other DNA sequences code for this CDR3. V usage is TRBV6-5 and J usage is TRBJ1-1; D possibly corresponds to TRBD1 (5 bases). Germline values: CDR1 MNHEY, CDR2 SVGAGI. V lost 0 bases to trimming and J lost 0 bases, with 8 bases between them. The length of the CDR3 is 15 residues. CDR3 in amino acids: CASSYSPGLNTEAFF. CDR3 DNA: TGTGCCAGCAGTTACTCGCCAGGGCTGAACACTGAAGCTTTCTTT.

The chain carries TRBV5-1 and TRBJ1-1; 7 nucleotides line up with TRBD1. J was trimmed by 3 bases and V by 5 bases; bases with no gene match: 7. Germline CDR1 is SGHRS and CDR2 is YFSETQ. There are 14 residues in the CDR3. The CDR3 DNA sequence: TGCGCCAGCAGAGTTTACCAGGGGGACACTGAAGCTTTCTTT. It is translated as CASRVYQGDTEAFF.

This clone was counted only a few times. The chain's CDR3 is CAIDRGLQANYGYTF. CDR3 DNA: TGTGCCATTGACAGGGGTTTACAAGCTAACTATGGCTACACCTTC. The V gene is TRBV7-8, the J gene TRBJ1-2, with 8 bases that match TRBD1. There are 15 residues in the CDR3. With V trimmed by 10 bases and J by 0 bases, 10 bases remained unmatched. CDR1 is SGHVS and CDR2 is FQNEAQ in the germline V gene.

This sequence joins TRBV5-4 and TRBJ2-6; D unresolved. The ends were cut back, 3 bases at V and 1 base at J, with 8 bases in the middle. The CDR3 runs 15 residues. Germline V CDR1 and CDR2: SGHNT, YYREEE (reference sequence). CDR3 loop: CASSYTPSGANVLTF. In DNA form, the CDR3 reads TGTGCCAGCAGCTACACACCGTCTGGGGCCAACGTCCTGACTTTC.

The chain links TRBV5-5 to TRBJ1-1; no firm D call. V was shortened by 0 bases and J by 5 bases, with 11 bases between the two germline ends. Germline V lookup: CDR1 SGHKS, CDR2 YYEKEE (reference sequence). This CDR3 is 14 amino acids long. DNA of the CDR3: TGTGCCAGCAGCTTGGTCCCGGGTTGGACTGAAGCTTTCTTT. Translated: CASSLVPGWTEAFF.

The chain uses TRBV4-3 and TRBJ1-1, with D tentatively TRBD1 (6 bases). The CDR3 loop spans 15 amino acids. The V end was cut by 4 bases, the J end by 4 bases, with 16 bases between. Germline V gene sequence: CDR1 LGHNA, CDR2 YSLEER. The CDR3: CASSRLGGAGTEAFF. Written as DNA, the CDR3 is TGCGCCAGCAGCCGCCTCGGGGGCGCGGGCACTGAAGCTTTCTTT.

The chain uses TRBV5-4 and TRBJ1-2; the D gene is possibly TRBD1 (5 bases). The germline CDR1 and CDR2 sequences are SGHNT and YYREEE (reference sequence). V lost 0 bases and J 4 bases, leaving 7 bases between the germline ends. This CDR3 comprises 13 residues. The CDR3 protein is CASSLGGAYGYTF. The CDR3 DNA follows: TGTGCCAGCAGCTTGGGGGGCGCCTATGGCTACACCTTC.

The chain combines TRBV19 with TRBJ1-2, with no clear D. CDR1 is LNHDA and CDR2 is SQIVND in the germline V gene (reference sequence). Between the trimmed V and J ends, which lost 3 bases and 5 bases, there was a span of 10 bases. The CDR3 sequence is 13 residues long. The CDR3 spells CASSMRQAYGYTF. CDR3 sequence (DNA): TGTGCCAGTAGTATGAGGCAGGCTTATGGCTACACCTTC.

The rearrangement joins TRBV6-6 to TRBJ1-1; possible D gene TRBD1, 5 bases. Germline-derived CDR1 and CDR2 are MNHNY and SVGAGI (reference sequence). The V end was cut by 6 bases, the J end by 1 base, with 12 bases between. CDR3 length equals 14 residues. DNA for the CDR3: TGTGCCAGCAGGAAGGCCGACAGGAACACTGAAGCTTTCTTT. Amino acid sequence: CASRKADRNTEAFF.

The chain combines TRBV5-5 with TRBJ1-5; 12 bases match TRBD1. The V and J ends lost 4 bases and 0 bases, in that order; junction bases with no gene match: 11. The CDR3 consists of 19 residues. The germline gives CDR1 SGHKS, CDR2 YYEKEE (reference sequence). The chain's CDR3 is CASSISPGQGAGSNQPQHF. CDR3 nucleotides: TGTGCCAGCAGCATATCTCCGGGACAGGGGGCGGGTAGCAATCAGCCCCAGCATTTT.

The J gene is TRBJ1-2, the V gene TRBV5-1; TRBD1 aligns across 7 bases. Unmatched junction bases numbered 6, after V lost 2 bases and J lost 5 bases. Germline V gives CDR1 SGHRS, CDR2 YFSETQ. The CDR3 totals 14 residues. The CDR3 nucleotides are TGCGCCAGCAGCTTACGACAGGGCAATTATGGCTACACCTTC. Its translation: CASSLRQGNYGYTF.

The V and J genes are TRBV18 and TRBJ2-3, with a tentative D call TRBD2 (6 bases). Germline V CDR1 and CDR2: KGHSH, LQKENI. The V and J ends lost 3 bases and 2 bases respectively, with 9 bases between them. This CDR3 spans 14 amino acids. The CDR3 reads CASSPDYVTDTQYF. In DNA, the CDR3 is TGTGCCAGCTCACCGGACTACGTCACAGATACGCAGTATTTT.